This T cell receptor (beta chain) was obtained from a study of blood T cell repertoires in COVID-19. The wider study: The samples span acute and convalescent COVID-19 from the United States, Italy and Spain. PBMCs, B-cell-depleted T cells, or T cells provided the cDNA or gDNA that made up the material.

In the original analysis: Cell counts per sample came from amplifying reference gene primers. Method: immunoSEQ multiplex PCR; TCRdb's copy keeps in-frame clones and lacks some. V, J and clone size are those of that table, while D and trimming were read from the DNA. Among 130,000 or so clones listed, around 90% were seen once. Germline V gene data show CDR1 as MNHNS and CDR2 as SASEGT. V was trimmed by 3 bases and J by 4 bases, leaving 13 bases between them. CDR3 length equals 14 residues. This TCR was recovered from a woman aged 60-75 years with acute or convalescent COVID-19. The source material was peripheral blood. This chain links TRBV6-1 with TRBJ2-7, with D possibly matching TRBD2 (6 bases). CDR3 amino acids: CASSDVLEGYEQYF. DNA of the CDR3: TGTGCCAGCAGTGATGTTCTGGAGGGGTACGAGCAGTACTTC.